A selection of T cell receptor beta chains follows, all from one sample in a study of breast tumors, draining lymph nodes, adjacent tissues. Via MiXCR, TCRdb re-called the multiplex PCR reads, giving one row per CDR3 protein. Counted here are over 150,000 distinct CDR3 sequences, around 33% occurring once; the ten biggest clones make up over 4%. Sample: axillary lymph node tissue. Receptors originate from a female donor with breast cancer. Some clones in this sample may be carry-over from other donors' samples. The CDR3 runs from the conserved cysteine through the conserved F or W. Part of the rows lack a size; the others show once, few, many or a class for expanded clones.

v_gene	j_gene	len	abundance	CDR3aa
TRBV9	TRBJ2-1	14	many	CASSVPDGRNEQFF
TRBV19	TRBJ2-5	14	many	CASMALDRSETQYF
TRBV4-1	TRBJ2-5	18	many	CASSQGTARTRSQETQYF
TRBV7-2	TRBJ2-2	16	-	CASSPRTTELVWELFF
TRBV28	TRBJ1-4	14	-	CAGSPGDTNEKLFF
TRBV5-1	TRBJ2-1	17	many	CASSSQESDGRDNEQFF
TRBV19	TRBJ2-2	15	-	CASNWGCANTGELFF
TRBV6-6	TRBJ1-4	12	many	CASSYEIGKLFF
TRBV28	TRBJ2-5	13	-	CASSLNEPRTQYF
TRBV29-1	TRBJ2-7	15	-	CSVGWLRGNSYEQYF
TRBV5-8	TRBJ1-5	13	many	CASSRGRWGTQHF
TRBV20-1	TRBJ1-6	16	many	CSARLSFGTGNSPLHF
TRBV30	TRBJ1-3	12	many	CAWSFSGNTIYF
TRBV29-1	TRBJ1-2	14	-	CSSPVQGADYGYTF
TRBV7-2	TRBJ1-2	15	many	CASSLDEVTAYGYTF
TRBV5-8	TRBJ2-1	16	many	CASSPRRGSSYNEQFF
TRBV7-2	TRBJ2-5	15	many	CASSLEAGVSETQHF
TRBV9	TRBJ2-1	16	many	CASSVDTSGGYNEQFF
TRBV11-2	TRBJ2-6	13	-	CASSFGGATVLTF
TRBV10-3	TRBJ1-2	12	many	CAIRQGADGYTF
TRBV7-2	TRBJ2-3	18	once	CASSLESSGALSTDTQYF
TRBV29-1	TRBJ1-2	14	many	CSVATGTGGGGYTF
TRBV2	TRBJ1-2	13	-	CASSEDPGGGHTF
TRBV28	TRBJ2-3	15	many	CASSLWGGGGDTQYF
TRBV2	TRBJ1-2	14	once	CASSSDSSRGGYTF
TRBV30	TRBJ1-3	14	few	CAWKRDPRGNTIYF